The clone carrying this T cell receptor (beta chain) occurred a few times. The antigen is unknown. The entry originates in a study of T-cell reconstitution after alpha-beta-depleted transplantation in children. The CDR3 sequence is 16 residues long. The V gene lost 0 bases and the J gene lost 3 bases, with 15 bases spanning the gap. Germline V gives CDR1 DFQATT, CDR2 SNEGSKA (reference sequence). Overall study results and limits: It was surviving recipient T cells and thymic progenitors that gave some patients high TCRbeta diversity at day 60. Several hundred graft clones that had expanded were reportedly the source of alpha-beta T cells about two months after transplant.

It was with unique molecular identifiers that the TCRbeta library was prepared. TCRdb analysed the PCR reads with MiXCR anew, one entry per CDR3 protein. The sample carries around 960,000 distinct CDR3 sequences, roughly 31% recorded once. The genes are TRBV20-1 and TRBJ1-3; possible D gene TRBD1, 5 bases. This material consisted of PBMCs, mostly from graft donor cells, taken 360 days after TCRalphabeta/CD19-depleted stem cell transplant. This receptor was identified in a boy under three years old who had a stem cell transplant for SCID, so the T cells may come from the graft donor. The CDR3 protein is CSARDPRRGGGNTIYF. The CDR3 coding sequence is TGCAGTGCTAGAGATCCCCGGAGGGGAGGTGGAAACACCATATATTTT.